This record looks at one TCR beta chain sequence and its context. CDR3 length: 18 residues. Germline V gives CDR1 MDHEN, CDR2 SYDVKM. Trimming stripped 2 bases from V and 1 base from J, with 17 bases between. The PCR used 60 Vbeta and 13 Jbeta primers. The table came from immunoSEQ multiplex PCR; TCRdb's copy has only in-frame clones and leaves some out. The repertoire holds 110,000 to 150,000 clones, with 60% to 75% as singletons. The data are from a study of cytomegalovirus exposure and HLA in healthy donors. This receptor was taken from a young man in good health and CMV-seronegative. The chain recombines TRBV28 with TRBJ1-4, with D perhaps matching TRBD1 (5 bases). Input material: PBMCs. In DNA, the CDR3 is TGTGCCAGCAGTTTACGGGTGGGACTCCGCCGAACTAATGAAAAACTGTTTTTT. Protein product: CASSLRVGLRRTNEKLFF. Full variable domain (remainder filled in from reference TRBV28 and TRBJ1-4): DVKVTQSSRYLVKRTGEKVFLECVQDMDHENMFWYRQDPGLGLRLIYFSYDVKMKEKGDIPEGYSVSREKKERFSLILESASTNQTSMYLCASSLRVGLRRTNEKLFFGSGTQLSVL.